This entry lists 28 T cell receptor beta chains sequenced from one sample in a study of blood T cells in healthy people across ages. Together with a sample-barcoded 5' primer, a J-beta primer mix was included in a second PCR lasting roughly 6 to 12 cycles. A single record per CDR3 protein comes from TCRdb applying MiXCR to the 5' RACE reads. The sample lists around 1,500,000 distinct CDR3 sequences; about 43% were seen once. Sequencing was carried out using blood. Every receptor here comes from a young woman in good health.

A few counts support this clonotype. This chain uses TRBV3-1 with TRBJ2-3; D gene unclear. This CDR3 has 17 residues. The V end lost 4 bases, the J end lost 0 bases, and 17 bases lay between the germline ends. The germline V gene has CDR1 LGHDT and CDR2 YNNKEL (reference sequence). The CDR3 is CASSPNGKRISTDTQYF. CDR3 DNA: TGTGCCAGCAGCCCCAACGGCAAACGGATCAGCACAGATACGCAGTATTTT.

This clonotype has only a few counts. The genes are TRBV19 and TRBJ2-1, with 10 bases aligning to TRBD2. The CDR3 is made up of 15 amino acids. V lost 7 bases, J lost 6 bases, and 9 bases stayed unmatched. Germline V gene sequence: CDR1 LNHDA, CDR2 SQIVND (reference sequence). The CDR3 DNA sequence: TGTGCCAGTACCGCCGGGACTAGCGCAGCCAATGAGCAGTTCTTC. Its translation: CASTAGTSAANEQFF. Combining the CDR3 with reference TRBV19 and TRBJ2-1 gives the whole variable domain DGGITQSPKYLFRKEGQNVTLSCEQNLNHDAMYWYRQDPGQGLRLIYYSQIVNDFQKGDIAEGYSVSREKKESFPLTVTSAQKNPTAFYLCASTAGTSAANEQFFGPGTRLTVL.

The chain combines TRBV9 with TRBJ2-2, with TRBD2 matching 9 bases. In germline, CDR1 is SGDLS, CDR2 YYNGEE. J gave up 6 bases and V 4 bases, and 7 bases lay outside the gene matches. This CDR3 has 15 residues. The CDR3 here is CASSPGLANAGELFF. For the CDR3, the DNA is TGTGCCAGCAGCCCGGGACTAGCAAACGCCGGGGAGCTGTTTTTT.

This chain uses TRBV10-3 with TRBJ2-5; D call uncertain. Germline V gene data show CDR1 as ENHRY and CDR2 as SYGVKD. The CDR3 totals 14 residues. The V end was cut by 0 bases, the J end by 11 bases, with 16 bases between. CDR3 sequence reads: CAISESVLGNEQYF. The CDR3 DNA is TGTGCCATCAGTGAGTCGGTACTCGGCAATGAGCAGTACTTC.

The CDR3 is CASSLLAAGGETQYF. The CDR3 DNA reads as TGTGCCAGCTCACTCCTAGCGGCAGGAGGAGAGACCCAGTACTTC. V is TRBV18 and J is TRBJ2-5; the match to TRBD2 covers 7 bases. The V gene end was trimmed by 4 bases and the J gene end by 4 bases; junction bases not matched to a gene: 9. Germline-derived CDR1 and CDR2 are KGHSH and LQKENI. The CDR3 has 15 residues.

Only a few counts were recorded for this clonotype. V is TRBV6-1 and J is TRBJ2-1; 8 nucleotides match TRBD1. Germline lookup yields CDR1 MNHNS and CDR2 SASEGT. The CDR3 runs to 15 residues. The J segment lost 7 bases and the V segment lost 4 bases, leaving 9 bases of the junction unmatched. CDR3 nucleotides: TGTGCCAGCAGTGCTTCCAGGGGGCAAGGGAATGAGCAGTTCTTC. Translated, it gives CASSASRGQGNEQFF.

The chain combines TRBV4-2 with TRBJ1-2, with 7 positions matching TRBD1. The CDR3 extends over 16 amino acids. Looked up from germline, CDR1 is LGHNA and CDR2 is YNFKEQ. V trimming: 1 base; J trimming: 3 bases; junction bases outside the gene matches: 8. The CDR3 protein is CASSQGTGGADYGYTF. Written as DNA, the CDR3 is TGTGCCAGCAGCCAAGGGACAGGTGGGGCGGACTATGGCTACACCTTC.

V and J are TRBV7-2 and TRBJ2-5; D unresolved. Trimming stripped 3 bases from V and 3 bases from J, with 11 bases between. From germline, CDR1 is SGHTA and CDR2 FQGNSA. This CDR3 contains 14 residues. CDR3 DNA: TGTGCCAGCAGCTTGGGCTCACTCAAAGAGACCCAGTACTTC. It specifies CASSLGSLKETQYF.

In its sample, this clonotype was seen many times. V gene TRBV29-1 combines with J gene TRBJ2-5; a possible D gene is TRBD1 (5 bases). Trimming took 4 bases from V and 4 from J, leaving 13 bases between them. The CDR3 runs 13 residues. CDR1 is SQVTM, CDR2 ANQGSEA, per germline. In nucleotides, the CDR3 is TGCAGCGTTGTTGCAGGGTTTTCAGAGACCCAGTACTTC. Protein sequence: CSVVAGFSETQYF.

J is TRBJ1-1 and V is TRBV4-1; a possible D gene is TRBD1 (5 bases). Germline V gene sequence: CDR1 MGHRA, CDR2 YSYEKL. Trimming stripped 1 base from V and 5 bases from J, with 14 bases between. The CDR3 covers 15 residues. The CDR3 DNA reads as TGCGCCAGCAGCCAAGCGGGGGAACGGGAAACTGAAGCTTTCTTT. This sequence encodes CASSQAGERETEAFF.

The chain has TRBV4-1 and TRBJ2-3; D uncertain. V lost 0 bases and J 7 bases, leaving 2 bases between the germline ends. The CDR3 is 11 amino acids. From germline, CDR1 is MGHRA and CDR2 YSYEKL. This CDR3 reads CASSQEYTQYF. CDR3 in DNA: TGCGCCAGCAGCCAAGAGTATACGCAGTATTTT.

This clonotype occurred many times. V is TRBV10-3 and J is TRBJ2-5; 8 bases map to TRBD1. V lost 2 bases to trimming and J lost 0 bases; unmatched junction nucleotides: 5. CDR1 and CDR2 from the germline V gene are ENHRY and SYGVKD. The CDR3 has 16 amino acids. CDR3 DNA sequence: TGTGCCATCAGTGAGCCCGGGACAGGCTACCAAGAGACCCAGTACTTC. This sequence encodes CAISEPGTGYQETQYF.

V and J are TRBV20-1 and TRBJ2-3; D might be TRBD1 or TRBD2, each matching 5 bases. Trimming stripped 5 bases from V and 13 bases from J, with 16 bases between. Germline loops: CDR1 DFQATT, CDR2 SNEGSKA (reference sequence). The CDR3 extends over 11 amino acids. The CDR3 DNA reads TGCAGTGCTCAGATGGGGGATAGGGAGTATTTT. It translates to CSAQMGDREYF.

The V gene is TRBV15, the J gene TRBJ2-3, with D possibly TRBD2 on 6 matching bases. Germline V gives CDR1 LNHNV, CDR2 YYDKDF (reference sequence). The CDR3 runs to 13 residues. The ends were cut back, 3 bases at V and 4 bases at J, with 8 bases in the middle. The CDR3, as DNA: TGTGCCACCAGCAGCGGACTACCAGATACGCAGTATTTT. Translation gives CATSSGLPDTQYF.

The rearrangement joins TRBV10-2 to TRBJ2-1, with TRBD2 identical over 11 bases. The V gene end was trimmed by 0 bases and the J gene end by 4 bases; junction bases not matched to a gene: 5. The length of the CDR3 is 17 residues. Germline loops: CDR1 WSHSY, CDR2 SAAADI. The CDR3 is CASSESLWTSGYNEQFF. In nucleotides, the CDR3 is TGCGCCAGCAGTGAGTCATTGTGGACTAGCGGGTACAATGAGCAGTTCTTC.

J is TRBJ1-1 and V is TRBV20-1; D unclear. Trimming shortened V by 1 base and J by 6 bases, and 18 bases separated the two germline ends. CDR3 length: 15 amino acids. Germline V gene sequence: CDR1 DFQATT, CDR2 SNEGSKA (reference sequence). The CDR3 loop is CSARGEGGWGAEAFF. The CDR3 DNA is TGCAGTGCTAGAGGGGAAGGAGGGTGGGGTGCTGAAGCTTTCTTT.

This clonotype has just a few counts. The junction departs from the called germline gene at one end, perhaps through a read error. J is TRBJ2-7 and V is TRBV5-1; D is undetermined. This CDR3 comprises 13 residues. Germline CDR1 is SGHRS and CDR2 is YFSETQ. CDR3 bases: TGCGCCAGCCGACCATGGAACTCCCACGAGCAGTACTTC. This translates into CASRPWNSHEQYF.

This clonotype was detected ten times or more. The chain is built from TRBV4-1 and TRBJ2-3, with 12 positions matching TRBD2. V lost 1 base and J lost 2; bases outside the gene matches: 4. The CDR3 covers 17 residues. Per germline, CDR1 MGHRA and CDR2 YSYEKL. The CDR3 is CASSQVPSGGATDTQYF. Here the CDR3 DNA reads TGCGCCAGCAGCCAAGTGCCTAGCGGGGGGGCCACAGATACGCAGTATTTT.

The chain is built from TRBV15 and TRBJ1-4; D is unclear. V lost 0 bases and J lost 0, with 11 bases in between. Germline V gene data show CDR1 as LNHNV and CDR2 as YYDKDF (reference sequence). The CDR3 totals 17 residues. DNA of the CDR3: TGTGCCACCAGCAGAGATATCGGCGCCGCAACTAATGAAAAACTGTTTTTT. Protein sequence: CATSRDIGAATNEKLFF. The whole variable domain, filled in from reference TRBV15 and TRBJ1-4, reads DAMVIQNPRYQVTQFGKPVTLSCSQTLNHNVMYWYQQKSSQAPKLLFHYYDKDFNNEADTPDNFQSRRPNTSFCFLDIRSPGLGDTAMYLCATSRDIGAATNEKLFFGSGTQLSVL.

V usage is TRBV6-2 or TRBV6-3 and J usage is TRBJ2-1, with D possibly TRBD2 on 6 matching bases. This CDR3 is built from 13 residues. Germline CDR1 and CDR2: MNHEY and SVGEGT. V shed 5 bases and J shed 6 bases, with 11 bases lying between them. CDR3 sequence reads: CASSRGTGNEQFF. In DNA form, the CDR3 reads TGTGCCAGCAGTCGCGGGACGGGCAATGAGCAGTTCTTC.

The genes are TRBV11-2 and TRBJ1-1; D ambiguous. This CDR3 is built from 15 residues. The V gene lost 2 bases and the J gene lost 0 bases, with 10 bases spanning the gap. Germline V gene sequence: CDR1 SGHAT, CDR2 FQNNGV. The CDR3 sequence is CASSLRHLVNTEAFF. As DNA, the CDR3 is TGTGCCAGCAGCTTAAGACACCTCGTGAACACTGAAGCTTTCTTT.

This chain links TRBV10-3 with TRBJ1-3; maybe TRBD1 (5 bases). The germline V and J ends were trimmed by 3 bases and 0 bases, with 15 bases remaining between them. CDR1 and CDR2 (germline): ENHRY, SYGVKD. The CDR3 has 17 residues. The CDR3 reads CAISEDRQSLSGNTIYF. CDR3 DNA: TGTGCCATCAGTGAAGATCGACAGAGTCTCTCTGGAAACACCATATATTTT.

V is TRBV10-3 and J is TRBJ2-3, with D possibly called TRBD1 or TRBD2 (6 bases each). Germline-derived CDR1 and CDR2 are ENHRY and SYGVKD. The CDR3 is 15 residues long. The V and J ends lost 2 bases and 2 bases respectively, with 11 bases between them. The CDR3 loop is CAISETGRDTDTQYF. The DNA of the CDR3 is TGTGCCATCAGTGAGACAGGGCGGGACACAGATACGCAGTATTTT.

This chain uses TRBV4-3 with TRBJ1-2, with 7 bases matching TRBD1. V lost 4 bases and J lost 10; bases outside the gene matches: 12. The CDR3 is 14 amino acids. Germline V gene sequence: CDR1 LGHNA, CDR2 YSLEER. The DNA of the CDR3 is TGCGCCAGCAGCCTAAGACAGGGCGGCAATGACTACACCTTC. Translating gives CASSLRQGGNDYTF.

V gene TRBV6-6 combines with J gene TRBJ2-1; 10 nucleotides line up with TRBD2. J lost 1 base, V lost 7 bases, and 7 bases had no gene match. CDR1 and CDR2 from the germline V gene are MNHNY and SVGAGI (reference sequence). The CDR3 covers 16 residues. The CDR3 region is CASTSASGGSYNEQFF. The CDR3, as DNA: TGTGCCAGCACCTCAGCTAGCGGGGGATCCTACAATGAGCAGTTCTTC.

V gene TRBV4-2 combines with J gene TRBJ2-3; maybe TRBD2 (6 bases). CDR3 length: 17 amino acids. V was cut by 0 bases and J by 6 bases, with 19 bases left in between. Germline CDR1 is LGHNA and CDR2 is YNFKEQ. The CDR3 region is CASSQEDMGGLGDTQYF. CDR3 sequence (DNA): TGTGCCAGCAGCCAAGAAGACATGGGGGGTTTGGGGGATACGCAGTATTTT.

The V and J genes are TRBV4-1 and TRBJ2-1; the D gene is possibly TRBD2 (5 bases). There are 13 residues in the CDR3. The germline V gene encodes CDR1 MGHRA and CDR2 YSYEKL. V was trimmed by 0 bases and J by 6 bases, leaving 6 bases between them. The CDR3 DNA sequence: TGCGCCAGCAGCCAAGATGCGGGCAATGAGCAGTTCTTC. Translating it yields CASSQDAGNEQFF.

The genes are TRBV20-1 and TRBJ1-1, with D perhaps TRBD1 (5 bases). V was shortened by 2 bases and J by 1 base, with 8 bases between the two germline ends. The CDR3 is 13 amino acids. The germline CDR1 and CDR2 sequences are DFQATT and SNEGSKA (reference sequence). The CDR3 region has the DNA TGCAGTGCTAGACTTGGGACGAACACTGAAGCTTTCTTT. Encoded protein: CSARLGTNTEAFF.